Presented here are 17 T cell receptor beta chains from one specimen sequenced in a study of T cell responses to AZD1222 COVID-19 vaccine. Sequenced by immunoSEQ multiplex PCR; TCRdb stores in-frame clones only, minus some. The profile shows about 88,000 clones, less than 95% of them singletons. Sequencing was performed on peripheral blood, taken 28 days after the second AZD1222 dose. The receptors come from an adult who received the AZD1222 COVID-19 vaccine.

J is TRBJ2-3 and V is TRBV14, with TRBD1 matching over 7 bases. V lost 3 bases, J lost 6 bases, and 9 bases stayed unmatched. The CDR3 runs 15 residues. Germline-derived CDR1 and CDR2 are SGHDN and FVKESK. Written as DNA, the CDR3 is TGTGCCAGCAGCCATTACAGGGGCCTCAGGGATACGCAGTATTTT. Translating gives CASSHYRGLRDTQYF. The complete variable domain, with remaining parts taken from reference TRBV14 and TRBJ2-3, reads EAGVTQFPSHSVIEKGQTVTLRCDPISGHDNLYWYRRVMGKEIKFLLHFVKESKQDESGMPNNRFLAERTGGTYSTLKVQPAELEDSGVYFCASSHYRGLRDTQYFGPGTRLTVL.

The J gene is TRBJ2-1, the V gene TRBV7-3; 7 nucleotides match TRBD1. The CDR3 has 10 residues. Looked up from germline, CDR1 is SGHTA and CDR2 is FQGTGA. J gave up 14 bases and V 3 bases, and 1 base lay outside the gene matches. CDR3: CASSLGQKFF. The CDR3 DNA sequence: TGTGCCAGCAGCTTGGGACAGAAGTTCTTC.

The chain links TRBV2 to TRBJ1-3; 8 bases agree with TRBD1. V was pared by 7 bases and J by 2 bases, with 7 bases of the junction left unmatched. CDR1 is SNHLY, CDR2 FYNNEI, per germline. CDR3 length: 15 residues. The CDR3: CASNPRTGTGNTIYF. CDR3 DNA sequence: TGTGCCAGCAACCCCCGGACAGGGACTGGAAACACCATATATTTT.

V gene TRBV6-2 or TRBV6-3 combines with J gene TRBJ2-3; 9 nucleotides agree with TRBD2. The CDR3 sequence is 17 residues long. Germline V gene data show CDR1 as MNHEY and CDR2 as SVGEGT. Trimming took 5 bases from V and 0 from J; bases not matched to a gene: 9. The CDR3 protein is CASSKVLAGISTDTQYF. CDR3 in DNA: TGTGCCAGCAGTAAGGTCCTAGCGGGGATCAGCACAGATACGCAGTATTTT.

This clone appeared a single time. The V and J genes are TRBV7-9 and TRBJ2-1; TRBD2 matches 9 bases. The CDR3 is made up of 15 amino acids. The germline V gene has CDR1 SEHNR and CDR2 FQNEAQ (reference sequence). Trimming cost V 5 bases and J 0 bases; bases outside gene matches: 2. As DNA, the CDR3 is TGTGCCAGCAGCCGACTAGCGGTCTCCTACAATGAGCAGTTCTTC. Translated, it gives CASSRLAVSYNEQFF.

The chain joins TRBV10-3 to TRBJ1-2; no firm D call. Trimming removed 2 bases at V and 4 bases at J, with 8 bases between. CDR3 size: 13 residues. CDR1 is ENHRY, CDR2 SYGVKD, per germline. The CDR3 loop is CAISENAGYGYTF. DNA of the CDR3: TGTGCCATCAGTGAGAACGCGGGCTATGGCTACACCTTC.

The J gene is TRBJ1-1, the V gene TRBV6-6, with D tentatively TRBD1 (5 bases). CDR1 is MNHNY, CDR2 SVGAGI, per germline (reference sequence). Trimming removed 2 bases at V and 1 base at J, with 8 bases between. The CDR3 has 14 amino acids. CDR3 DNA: TGTGCCAGCAGTTACCCGACAGAGAACACTGAAGCTTTCTTT. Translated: CASSYPTENTEAFF.

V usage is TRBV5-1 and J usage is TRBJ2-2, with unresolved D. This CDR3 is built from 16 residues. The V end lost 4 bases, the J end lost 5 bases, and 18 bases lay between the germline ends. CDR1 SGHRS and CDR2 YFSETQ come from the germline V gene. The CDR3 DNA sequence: TGCGCCAGCAGCGCGGACCCTTTCAGTGGTACCGGGGAGCTGTTTTTT. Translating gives CASSADPFSGTGELFF. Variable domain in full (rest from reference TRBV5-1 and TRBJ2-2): KAGVTQTPRYLIKTRGQQVTLSCSPISGHRSVSWYQQTPGQGLQFLFEYFSETQRNKGNFPGRFSGRQFSNSRSEMNVSTLELGDSALYLCASSADPFSGTGELFFGEGSRLTVL.

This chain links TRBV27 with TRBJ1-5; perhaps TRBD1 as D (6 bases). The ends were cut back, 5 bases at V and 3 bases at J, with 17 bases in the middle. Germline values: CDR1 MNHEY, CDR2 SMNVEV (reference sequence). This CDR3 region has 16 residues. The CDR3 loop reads CASSATGIAFNQPQHF. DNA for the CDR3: TGTGCCAGCAGTGCAACAGGGATAGCCTTCAATCAGCCCCAGCATTTT.

This CDR3 reads CASSTGQPGTQYF. CDR3 in DNA: TGTGCCAGCAGCACGGGACAGCCCGGGACGCAGTATTTT. The chain joins TRBV7-2 to TRBJ2-3; 7 bases are a match to TRBD1. Germline-derived CDR1 and CDR2 are SGHTA and FQGNSA. V was clipped by 5 bases and J by 9 bases; unmatched bases: 8. This CDR3 is 13 amino acids long.

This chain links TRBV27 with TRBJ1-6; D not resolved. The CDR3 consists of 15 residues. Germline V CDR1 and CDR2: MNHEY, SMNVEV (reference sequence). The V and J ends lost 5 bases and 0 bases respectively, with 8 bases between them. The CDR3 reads CASSIISSYNSPLHF. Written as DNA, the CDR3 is TGTGCCAGCAGTATAATTAGCTCCTATAATTCACCCCTCCACTTT.

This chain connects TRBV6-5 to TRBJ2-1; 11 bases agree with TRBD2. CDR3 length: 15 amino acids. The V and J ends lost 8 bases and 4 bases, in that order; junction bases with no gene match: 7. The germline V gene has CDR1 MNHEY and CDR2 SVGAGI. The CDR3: CASGFTSGGYNEQFF. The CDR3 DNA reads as TGTGCCAGCGGATTTACTAGCGGGGGTTACAATGAGCAGTTCTTC.

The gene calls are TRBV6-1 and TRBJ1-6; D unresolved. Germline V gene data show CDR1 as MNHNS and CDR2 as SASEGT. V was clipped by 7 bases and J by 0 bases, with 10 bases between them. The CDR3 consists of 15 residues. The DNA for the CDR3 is TGTGCCAGCACCCTAACTGGCTCCTATAATTCACCCCTCCACTTT. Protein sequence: CASTLTGSYNSPLHF.

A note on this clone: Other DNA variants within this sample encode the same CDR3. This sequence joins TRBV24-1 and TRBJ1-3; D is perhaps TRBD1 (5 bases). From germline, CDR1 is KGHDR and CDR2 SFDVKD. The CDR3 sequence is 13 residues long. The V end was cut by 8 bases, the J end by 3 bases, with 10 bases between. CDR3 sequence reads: CATTGADGNTIYF. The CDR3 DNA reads TGTGCCACCACTGGGGCGGATGGAAACACCATATATTTT.

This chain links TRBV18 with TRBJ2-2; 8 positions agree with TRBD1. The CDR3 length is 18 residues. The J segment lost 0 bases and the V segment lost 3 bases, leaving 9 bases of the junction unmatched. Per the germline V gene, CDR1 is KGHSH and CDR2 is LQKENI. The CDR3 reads CASSPVDRGSTNTGELFF. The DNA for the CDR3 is TGTGCCAGCTCACCGGTCGACAGGGGATCTACGAACACCGGGGAGCTGTTTTTT.

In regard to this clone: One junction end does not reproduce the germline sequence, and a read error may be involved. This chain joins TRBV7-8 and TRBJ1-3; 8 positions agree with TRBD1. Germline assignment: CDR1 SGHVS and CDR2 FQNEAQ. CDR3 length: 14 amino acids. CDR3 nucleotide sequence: TGTGCCAGCAGCGCGACAGGGGCTGGAGACACCATATATTTT. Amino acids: CASSATGAGDTIYF.

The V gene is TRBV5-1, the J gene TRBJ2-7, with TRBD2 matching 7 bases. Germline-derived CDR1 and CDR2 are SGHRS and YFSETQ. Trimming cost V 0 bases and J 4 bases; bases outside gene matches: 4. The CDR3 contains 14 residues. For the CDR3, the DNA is TGCGCCAGCAGCTTGGCTGGGACTAATTACGAGCAGTACTTC. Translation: CASSLAGTNYEQYF.